The entry below describes one T cell receptor (beta chain). Germline V CDR1 and CDR2: LNHNV, YYDKDF (reference sequence). Trimming stripped 9 bases from V and 2 bases from J, with 10 bases between. The length of the CDR3 is 12 residues. Per the original methods: How many nucleated cells were present was estimated from reference gene primer amplification. Profiling relied on immunoSEQ multiplex PCR, and the TCRdb table lists in-frame clones only, not all of them. That table furnishes V, J and clone size, whereas the DNA furnished D and trimming. This sample carries roughly 350,000 clones, 88% of them seen once, and the ten largest clones take under 4.5%. The data were obtained in a study of blood T cell repertoires in COVID-19. For the study at large: The United States, Italy and Spain supplied acute and convalescent COVID-19 samples. Sources were T cells, B-cell-depleted T cells, or PBMCs; the material itself was cDNA or gDNA.

This chain uses TRBV15 with TRBJ1-1; D unclear. The sequence derives from a woman aged 50 to 65 with active or convalescent COVID-19. Material: peripheral blood. The CDR3 DNA reads as TGTGCCACATCTGGCCCTAACACTGAAGCTTTCTTT. Its translation is CATSGPNTEAFF.